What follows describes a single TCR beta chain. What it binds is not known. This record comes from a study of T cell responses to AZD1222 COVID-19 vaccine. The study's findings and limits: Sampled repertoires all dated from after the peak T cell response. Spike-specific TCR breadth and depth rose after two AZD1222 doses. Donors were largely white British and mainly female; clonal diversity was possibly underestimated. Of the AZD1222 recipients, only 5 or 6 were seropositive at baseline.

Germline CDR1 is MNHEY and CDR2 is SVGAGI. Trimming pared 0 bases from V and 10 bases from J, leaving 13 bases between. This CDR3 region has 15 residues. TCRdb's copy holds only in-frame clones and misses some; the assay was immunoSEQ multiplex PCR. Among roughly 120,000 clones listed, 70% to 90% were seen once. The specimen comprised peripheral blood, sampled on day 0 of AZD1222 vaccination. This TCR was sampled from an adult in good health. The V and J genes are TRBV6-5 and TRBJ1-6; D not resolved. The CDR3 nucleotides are TGTGCCAGCAGTTACTCGATATTCGGATACTCACCCCTCCACTTT. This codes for CASSYSIFGYSPLHF.